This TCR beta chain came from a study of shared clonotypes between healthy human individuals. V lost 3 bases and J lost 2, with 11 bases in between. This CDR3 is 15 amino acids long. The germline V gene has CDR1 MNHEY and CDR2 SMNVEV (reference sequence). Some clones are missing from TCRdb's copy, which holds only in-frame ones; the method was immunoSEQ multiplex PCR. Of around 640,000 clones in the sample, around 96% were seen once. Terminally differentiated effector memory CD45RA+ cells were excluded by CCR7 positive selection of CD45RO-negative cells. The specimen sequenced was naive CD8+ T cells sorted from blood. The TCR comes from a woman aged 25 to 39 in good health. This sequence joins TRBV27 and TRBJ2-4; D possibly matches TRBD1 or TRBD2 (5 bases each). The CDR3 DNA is TGTGCCAGCAGTTTCGTGGGGGACCCCAAAAACATTCAGTACTTC. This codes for CASSFVGDPKNIQYF.